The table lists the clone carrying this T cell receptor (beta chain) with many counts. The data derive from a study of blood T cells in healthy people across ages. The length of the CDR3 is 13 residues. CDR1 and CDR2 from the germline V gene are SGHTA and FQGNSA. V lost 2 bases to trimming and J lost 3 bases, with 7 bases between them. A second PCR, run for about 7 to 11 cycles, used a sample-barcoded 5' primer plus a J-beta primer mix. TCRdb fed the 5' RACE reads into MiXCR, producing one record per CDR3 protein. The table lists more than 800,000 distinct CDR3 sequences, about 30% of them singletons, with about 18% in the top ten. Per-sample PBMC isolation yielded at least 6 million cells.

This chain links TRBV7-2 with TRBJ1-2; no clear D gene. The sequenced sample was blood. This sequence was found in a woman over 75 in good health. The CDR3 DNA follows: TGTGCCAGCAGCTTAAACAGACACTATGGCTACACCTTC. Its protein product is CASSLNRHYGYTF.